This record concerns one T cell receptor (beta chain) sequence. This clonotype was seen ten or more times. The specificity of this receptor is unknown. Nothing much larger sits one base from this clone, and base qualities are not available. Receptor libraries were prepared by 5' RACE. Sequencing used an Illumina HiSeq 2000. Template switching introduced a universal primer binding site; the final cDNA contained a unique molecular identifier, enabling accurate counting of TCR cDNA molecules. Specific primers in the conserved constant-segment region were used to synthesize first-strand cDNA for TCR alpha and beta chains. To control for contamination, each cDNA library was double barcoded with a SMART-Mk sample barcode plus Illumina barcodes. Two successive PCR steps introduced TruSeq adapter sequences along with Illumina sample barcodes. The Illumina HiSeq platform was used with custom primers to sequence TCR alpha and beta cDNA libraries. The authors processed their data as follows. MiGEC processed the raw reads to extract unique molecular identifiers, while MiXCR was used to determine the CDR3 positions. For each individual, recombination models were inferred using an EM algorithm with the repgenHMM and IGoR tools. Shared clonotype analysis was performed with the tcR package in R, normalizing sharing by the product of cloneset sizes. To study raw recombination free of thymic and clonal selection effects, out-of-frame nonproductive sequences were analyzed. TCRdb passed the public sequencing reads through fastp at Q25 and MiXCR, retaining productive beta sequences. Records with the same CDR3 protein are collapsed into one entry carrying the most frequent genes and DNA. The V and J calls come from TCRdb's annotation, not from the publication. The sample profile shows some 230,000 distinct CDR3 sequences; over 5% of them were found once. About 14% of the sample lies in the top ten.

The sample belongs to a study of identical twins (dated by TCRdb to about 2016). With respect to the entire study: To test whether fetal clonotypes persist, the study used deep sequencing on TCR alpha and beta repertoires from monozygotic twins, unrelated adults of various ages, and cord blood. Replicate twin experiments were performed at different times using different library preparation protocols to rule out contamination.

The study at large found these results: Fewer insertions were carried by abundant cord blood beta clonotypes; a weaker similar trend was observed in young adult naive repertoires, while no such trend was observed in memory repertoires. Out-of-frame TCR alpha sharing in monozygotic twins was systematically underestimated by recombination models, whereas sharing between unrelated individuals was in agreement with the recombination models. Conclusions relied on cross-sectional statistical analysis, since the same donors could not be followed over many years. Zero-insertion analyses could be partly confounded by invariant T cells such as MAIT and iNKT, though diverse VJ usage argued against such confounding for most clonotypes. In beta out-of-frame sequences, excess twin sharing was weaker, because having fewer shared sequences lowered the signal-to-noise ratio. Out-of-frame TCR alpha sequences shared between twins showed an excess of low generation-probability sequences compared with coincidental sharing between unrelated individuals.

Every donor in the study was a healthy Caucasian. Three pairs of female monozygotic twins, all aged roughly 18 to 30 years, made up the twin cohort. Positive isolation kits from Invitrogen were used to isolate the CD4+ and CD8+ T cell populations. Reading the germline V gene gives CDR1 SGDLS and CDR2 YYNGEE. The germline ends are 16 bases apart after V is trimmed by 4 bases and J by 4 bases. The cysteine opens and the phenylalanine closes a CDR3 of 15 amino acids. The sequence is cut down to CDR3 DNA, 45 bases in frame from base 1. The data were also submitted as part of a second study, on T cells expressing NK-cell markers. That second publication adds: In sorted CD3+CD56+NKG2C+, CD3+CD56+NKG2C- and CD3+CD56-NKG2C+ T-cell subsets from eight donors, TCR beta-chain repertoires were profiled. Among the eight sequenced donors, seven were HCMV-seropositive and one was HCMV-seronegative. To restrict sorting to alphabetaTCR-expressing T cells, an anti-gammadeltaTCR antibody was added in several experiments. In a handful of donors, the dominant CD3+CD56+NKG2C+ clonotypes were found to rank among the top 10 CD8+ clonotypes and to make up roughly 1.0-8% of CD8+ T cells. Those dominant clonotypes were again the most abundant among CD3+CD56-NKG2C+ cells in four donors, at roughly 25-60.1%. It remained unclear whether the expanded NKG2C-expressing T cell clones were specific for HCMV antigens. All eight donors whose samples were sequenced were randomly selected healthy volunteers, three of them men and five women. A commercial ELISA kit detecting HCMV-specific IgG in serum was used to determine HCMV serostatus. MIGEC was used to demultiplex reads and group reads by UMI, and MiTCR was used to assemble and quantify clonotypes. To exclude erroneous sequences, only TCR cDNA sequences supported by at least two reads were retained. Downstream repertoire analysis used the tcR package, and clonotypes were matched across fractions by CDR3 nucleotide sequence plus V segment. Antigen specificity was annotated against VDJdb with VDJmatch, allowing one amino acid substitution in CDR3.

The chain employs TRBV9 and TRBJ2-3, with no D gene named confidently. The TCR comes from a woman under 30 in good health. The sequenced sample consisted of CD8+ T cells sorted from blood. The sequence in DNA is TGTGCCAGCAGCCCAGTTTCTGGCGGCCCAGATACGCAGTATTTT. It specifies CASSPVSGGPDTQYF.